The 19 T cell receptor beta chains presented below share a single source sample, sequenced in a study of cytomegalovirus exposure and HLA in healthy donors. PCR amplification relied on 60 Vbeta primers (plus 13 Jbeta primers). Generated by immunoSEQ multiplex PCR, the TCRdb table keeps only in-frame clones and is missing some. The profile shows under 200,000 clones, 75% of them singletons. Sample: PBMCs. The origin of the receptors is a woman in her forties or fifties in good health and CMV-seropositive.

This clone was seen a single time. This chain connects TRBV6-1 to TRBJ1-2; D is undetermined. The CDR3 has 16 amino acids. V lost 0 bases and J lost 4, with 15 bases in between. Looked up from germline, CDR1 is MNHNS and CDR2 is SASEGT. CDR3 nucleotide sequence: TGTGCCAGCAGTGAAGCGGCCCCCAGCTCGGGCTATGGCTACACCTTC. Its protein is CASSEAAPSSGYGYTF.

As DNA, the CDR3 is TGTGCCAGCAGAGAGGGACTCCGGGGGGGCACAGATACGCAGTATTTT. Translating gives CASREGLRGGTDTQYF. This chain uses TRBV6-6 with TRBJ2-3; 7 nucleotides agree with TRBD2. Germline V gene lookup returns CDR1 MNHNY and CDR2 SVGAGI (reference sequence). V shed 6 bases and J 1 base; nucleotides not matched to a gene: 10. The CDR3 covers 16 residues.

J is TRBJ1-2 and V is TRBV28; D gene uncertain. There are 14 residues in the CDR3. The V end lost 6 bases, the J end lost 4 bases, and 15 bases lay between the germline ends. CDR1 MDHEN and CDR2 SYDVKM come from the germline V gene. The CDR3 region is CASRTAGNGYGYTF. CDR3 sequence (DNA): TGTGCCAGCAGGACCGCCGGGAATGGCTATGGCTACACCTTC.

This clone was seen once. This chain connects TRBV2 to TRBJ1-5; D is unresolved. The CDR3 extends over 14 amino acids. The ends were cut back, 3 bases at V and 1 base at J, with 7 bases in the middle. Germline V lookup: CDR1 SNHLY, CDR2 FYNNEI. CDR3 DNA: TGTGCCAGCAGTGAGAGAGGGAGCAATCAGCCCCAGCATTTT. It is translated as CASSERGSNQPQHF. Full variable domain (remainder filled in from reference TRBV2 and TRBJ1-5): EPEVTQTPSHQVTQMGQEVILRCVPISNHLYFYWYRQILGQKVEFLVSFYNNEISEKSEIFDDQFSVERPDGSNFTLKIRSTKLEDSAMYFCASSERGSNQPQHFGDGTRLSIL.

This clone has just one count. The J gene is TRBJ2-1, the V gene TRBV4-1; D perhaps matches TRBD2 (7 bases). This CDR3 has 15 amino acids. V was trimmed by 2 bases and J by 9 bases, leaving 17 bases between them. Germline V lookup: CDR1 MGHRA, CDR2 YSYEKL. The CDR3 sequence is CASSQRGGGPLEQFF. The CDR3 DNA sequence: TGCGCCAGCAGCCAAAGAGGCGGGGGCCCCCTTGAGCAGTTCTTC.

This clone has just one count. The chain recombines TRBV7-9 with TRBJ1-6; D gene unclear. This CDR3 comprises 13 residues. Per the germline V gene, CDR1 is SEHNR and CDR2 is FQNEAQ (reference sequence). Deletions cut 2 bases from V and 7 bases from J, with 6 bases between. The CDR3 DNA follows: TGTGCCAGCAGCTTACAGGTCAATTCACCCCTCCACTTT. Encoded protein: CASSLQVNSPLHF.

The chain uses TRBV5-1 and TRBJ2-6; tentative D call: TRBD2 (7 bases). Looked up from germline, CDR1 is SGHRS and CDR2 is YFSETQ. The CDR3 sequence is 18 residues long. With 3 bases removed from V and 1 base from J, the gap between germline ends came to 17 bases. CDR3 residues: CASSSSHGGPSGANVLTF. DNA of the CDR3: TGCGCCAGCAGCTCATCTCACGGGGGGCCGTCTGGGGCCAACGTCCTGACTTTC.

The sample holds a few counts of this clone. The chain has TRBV5-4 and TRBJ2-7, with 8 bases that match TRBD1. The germline gives CDR1 SGHNT, CDR2 YYREEE (reference sequence). J was trimmed by 3 bases and V by 3 bases; bases with no gene match: 5. The CDR3 is 14 amino acids. The CDR3 region has the DNA TGTGCCAGCAGCTGGGGACAGGACAGCTACGAGCAGTACTTC. As protein: CASSWGQDSYEQYF.

This rearrangement joins TRBV6-5 to TRBJ2-7, with a weak D call TRBD1 (6 bases). Trimming left V 5 bases short and J 0 bases short, with 11 bases between. The germline V gene has CDR1 MNHEY and CDR2 SVGAGI. The CDR3 is 14 amino acids. As DNA, the CDR3 is TGTGCCAGCAGTCCCCGGGACACCTCCTACGAGCAGTACTTC. Amino acids: CASSPRDTSYEQYF.

The chain links TRBV6-5 to TRBJ1-1, with D possibly TRBD1 on 5 matching bases. The CDR3 length is 16 residues. From germline, CDR1 is MNHEY and CDR2 SVGAGI. V lost 0 bases, J lost 2 bases, and 13 bases lay in between. Written as DNA, the CDR3 is TGTGCCAGCAGTTACTCCGGGGGGGTGGTAAACACTGAAGCTTTCTTT. This gives the protein CASSYSGGVVNTEAFF.

As DNA, the CDR3 is TGTGCCAGCAGCTTGATAGCGGGGGTCACAGATACGCAGTATTTT. It yields the protein CASSLIAGVTDTQYF. The chain uses TRBV5-6 and TRBJ2-3, with 9 bases lining up with TRBD2. Germline V lookup: CDR1 SGHDT, CDR2 YYEEEE. CDR3 length: 15 amino acids. V lost 1 base to trimming and J lost 2 bases; unmatched junction nucleotides: 2.

The chain has TRBV10-2 and TRBJ2-7; tentative D call: TRBD1 (6 bases). V lost 3 bases, J lost 2 bases, and 11 bases lay in between. The germline V gene has CDR1 WSHSY and CDR2 SAAADI. This CDR3 is built from 14 residues. The CDR3 protein is CASSELGGTYEQYF. The CDR3 bases are TGCGCCAGCAGTGAACTTGGGGGCACCTACGAGCAGTACTTC.

The chain links TRBV30 to TRBJ2-7; tentative D call: TRBD2 (5 bases). The germline V and J ends were trimmed by 0 bases and 2 bases, with 14 bases remaining between them. The CDR3 runs 15 residues. The germline gives CDR1 GTSNPN, CDR2 SVGIG (reference sequence). CDR3 amino acids: CAWSVIGGSPYEQYF. The DNA for the CDR3 is TGTGCCTGGAGTGTAATAGGAGGCAGTCCCTACGAGCAGTACTTC.

The rearrangement links TRBV5-1 to TRBJ2-7, with 8 positions matching TRBD2. Trimming at V came to 4 bases and at J to 6 bases, leaving 12 bases not matched to a gene. The CDR3 loop spans 15 amino acids. Germline values: CDR1 SGHRS, CDR2 YFSETQ. The chain's CDR3 is CASSPTGTRMGEQYF. CDR3 nucleotide sequence: TGCGCCAGCAGCCCGACCGGGACTAGGATGGGCGAGCAGTACTTC.

The chain has TRBV5-4 and TRBJ2-2; D may be TRBD2 (5 bases). This CDR3 is 15 amino acids long. The germline CDR1 and CDR2 sequences are SGHNT and YYREEE (reference sequence). Deletions cut 3 bases from V and 4 bases from J, with 13 bases between. The CDR3 is CASSSSQRGTGELFF. CDR3 bases: TGTGCCAGCAGCTCTAGCCAGCGAGGCACCGGGGAGCTGTTTTTT.

Here the CDR3 reads CASSTRGLAGEQFF. The CDR3 DNA sequence: TGTGCCAGCAGTACCCGGGGACTAGCGGGTGAGCAGTTCTTC. The chain uses TRBV6-1 and TRBJ2-1; TRBD2 matches at 12 bases. This CDR3 region has 14 residues. Germline V CDR1 and CDR2: MNHNS, SASEGT. V trimming: 5 bases; J trimming: 9 bases; junction bases outside the gene matches: 5.

V and J are TRBV6-5 and TRBJ1-2; 8 bases fit TRBD1. CDR3 length: 12 amino acids. J was trimmed by 13 bases and V by 5 bases; bases with no gene match: 9. Germline CDR1 MNHEY, CDR2 SVGAGI. The CDR3 loop reads CASSPKTGDCTF. The CDR3, as DNA: TGTGCCAGCAGTCCGAAGACAGGGGACTGCACCTTC.

This clone was observed a few times. J is TRBJ1-5 and V is TRBV7-8, with a tentative D call TRBD1 (5 bases). The V and J ends lost 5 bases and 9 bases respectively, with 11 bases between them. The CDR3 extends over 12 amino acids. Germline values: CDR1 SGHVS, CDR2 FQNEAQ. The CDR3 DNA is TGTGCCAGCAGCCCACCGCAGGGGCCCCAGCATTTT. Residues: CASSPPQGPQHF. Complete variable domain (other parts from reference TRBV7-8 and TRBJ1-5): GAGVSQSPRYKVAKRGQDVALRCDPISGHVSLFWYQQALGQGPEFLTYFQNEAQLDKSGLPSDRFFAERPEGSVSTLKIQRTQQEDSAVYLCASSPPQGPQHFGDGTRLSIL.

DNA of the CDR3: TGTGCCAGCAGTGAAGCGGGGGGTCCCTACGAGCAGTACTTC. The encoded protein is CASSEAGGPYEQYF. This rearrangement joins TRBV6-1 to TRBJ2-7, with a possible D match to TRBD2 (6 bases). The CDR3 consists of 14 residues. The V end was cut by 0 bases, the J end by 2 bases, with 8 bases between. The germline V gene has CDR1 MNHNS and CDR2 SASEGT.